A selection of T cell receptor beta chains follows, all from one sample in a study of T cell responses to AZD1222 COVID-19 vaccine. Libraries were prepared by immunoSEQ multiplex PCR; TCRdb keeps only in-frame clonotypes and omits some of them. The top ten hold roughly 7.3% of the sample, which has more than 110,000 clones, approximately 85% seen once. The sequences come from peripheral blood, collected on day 0 of AZD1222 vaccination. The receptor source for this set is an adult in good health. The CDR3 runs from the conserved cysteine through the conserved F or W. Each record gives: clone size, V gene, J gene, D gene, CDR3 protein, CDR3 DNA. A D gene is named only where the DNA matches it firmly. For some rows the clone size is stated as once, few or many, or as a class when expanded; others skip it.

once	TRBV10-3	TRBJ2-7	TRBD1	CAIGTVTYEQYF	TGTGCCATTGGGACAGTAACCTACGAGCAGTACTTC
NA	TRBV10-1	TRBJ2-7	TRBD1	CASSEPGQGSDEQYF	TGCGCCAGCAGTGAACCGGGACAGGGATCCGACGAGCAGTACTTC
NA	TRBV7-9	TRBJ1-6	NA	CASSSGRDPNSPLHF	TGTGCCAGCAGCAGTGGCCGGGACCCTAATTCACCCCTCCACTTT
NA	TRBV6-5	TRBJ2-7	TRBD2	CASSLLAGGYEQYF	TGTGCCAGCAGCCTACTAGCGGGAGGCTACGAGCAGTACTTC
NA	TRBV2	TRBJ1-1	NA	CASSFGRKEAEAFF	TGTGCCAGCAGTTTCGGCCGGAAAGAGGCTGAAGCTTTCTTT
NA	TRBV6-5	TRBJ2-7	NA	CALTGRGAYEQYF	TGTGCCCTGACTGGTCGCGGAGCCTACGAGCAGTACTTC
NA	TRBV29-1	TRBJ2-7	NA	CSVEGALSYEQYF	TGCAGCGTTGAGGGGGCGCTCTCCTACGAGCAGTACTTC
once	TRBV29-1	TRBJ1-2	NA	CSIIGGQLTHGYTF	TGCAGCATCATAGGTGGACAGCTGACACATGGCTACACCTTC
NA	TRBV9	TRBJ2-3	TRBD1	CASSEGAYGGTDTQYF	TGTGCCAGCAGCGAGGGGGCCTACGGGGGCACAGATACGCAGTATTTT
NA	TRBV4-2	TRBJ1-1	NA	CASSQAGDNTEAFF	TGTGCCAGCAGCCAAGCAGGGGACAACACTGAAGCTTTCTTT
NA	TRBV6-6	TRBJ2-4	NA	CASSPAGHFQYF	TGTGCCAGCAGCCCTGCTGGCCATTTTCAGTACTTC
few	TRBV28	TRBJ1-3	NA	CASSLAGAGNTIYF	TGTGCCAGCAGTCTAGCTGGGGCTGGAAACACCATATATTTT
NA	TRBV12-3/TRBV12-4	TRBJ1-2	NA	CASSLDSGSGYTF	TGTGCCAGCAGTTTAGACTCAGGATCAGGCTACACCTTC
once	TRBV10-3	TRBJ2-3	TRBD2	CAISESNPLRETADTQYF	TGTGCCATCAGTGAGTCGAACCCTCTGCGGGAGACGGCAGATACGCAGTATTTT
NA	TRBV5-1	TRBJ1-5	NA	CASSSLGGQPQHF	TGCGCCAGCAGCTCCCTTGGTGGTCAGCCCCAGCATTTT
NA	TRBV5-5	TRBJ2-4	NA	CASSQDSNIQYF	TGTGCCAGCAGTCAGGACTCAAACATTCAGTACTTC
NA	TRBV27	TRBJ2-1	NA	CASRRGTYNEQFF	TGTGCCAGCCGCCGGGGCACCTACAATGAGCAGTTCTTC
NA	TRBV27	TRBJ2-5	TRBD2	CASSFGLAGTETQYF	TGTGCCAGCAGTTTCGGACTAGCGGGTACCGAGACCCAGTACTTC
NA	TRBV9	TRBJ2-7	NA	CASSIGLLASYEQYF	TGTGCCAGCAGCATTGGGTTGTTAGCCTCCTACGAGCAGTACTTC
NA	TRBV10-3	TRBJ2-3	NA	CAISEDPDTDTQYF	TGTGCCATCAGTGAGGACCCCGACACAGATACGCAGTATTTT
NA	TRBV5-1	TRBJ2-1	NA	CASSLAPDEQFF	TGCGCCAGCAGCTTGGCCCCGGATGAGCAGTTCTTC
NA	TRBV12-3/TRBV12-4	TRBJ2-1	NA	CASSSQVGGEQFF	TGTGCCAGCAGTTCGCAAGTCGGTGGCGAGCAGTTCTTC
NA	TRBV5-1	TRBJ1-1	NA	CASSLGENTEAFF	TGCGCCAGCAGCTTGGGTGAGAACACTGAAGCTTTCTTT
NA	TRBV7-9	TRBJ2-2	NA	CASSVLGGLASGELFF	TGTGCCAGCAGCGTCCTTGGGGGCCTGGCGAGCGGGGAGCTGTTTTTT
NA	TRBV18	TRBJ2-1	NA	CASSPTPMGAGNEQFF	TGTGCCAGCTCACCCACCCCTATGGGGGCAGGGAATGAGCAGTTCTTC
NA	TRBV9	TRBJ2-2	TRBD1	CASSPQGTGATGELFF	TGTGCCAGCAGCCCCCAAGGGACAGGGGCTACCGGGGAGCTGTTTTTT
NA	TRBV28	TRBJ2-2	NA	CASRSAGVPNTGELFF	TGTGCCAGCAGATCCGCAGGTGTACCGAACACCGGGGAGCTGTTTTTT
NA	TRBV28	TRBJ2-1	TRBD2	CASSQSGGPYEQFF	TGTGCCAGCAGTCAATCGGGGGGGCCCTATGAGCAGTTCTTC
NA	TRBV6-5	TRBJ1-3	TRBD1	CASSYSDRVGNTIYF	TGTGCCAGCAGTTACTCAGACAGGGTTGGAAACACCATATATTTT
NA	TRBV3-1/TRBV3-2	TRBJ1-1	NA	CASSQEVPPAAFF	TGTGCCAGCAGCCAAGAGGTCCCTCCCGCGGCTTTCTTT
once	TRBV2	TRBJ2-3	TRBD1	CASRGQSTDTQYF	TGTGCCAGCAGGGGACAGTCAACAGATACGCAGTATTTT
NA	TRBV27	TRBJ1-6	TRBD1	CASSPLDRDPINSPLHF	TGTGCCAGCAGTCCTCTCGACAGGGACCCGATTAATTCACCCCTCCACTTT
once	TRBV5-4	TRBJ2-1	TRBD2	CASSLGLAGPYNEQFF	TGTGCCAGCAGCCTCGGACTAGCGGGGCCTTACAATGAGCAGTTCTTC
NA	TRBV2	TRBJ2-3	TRBD1	CASSTGGTDTQYF	TGTGCCAGCAGCACAGGGGGCACAGATACGCAGTATTTT
NA	TRBV9	TRBJ2-1	NA	CASSVEGRGYNEQFF	TGTGCCAGCAGCGTAGAGGGCCGAGGCTACAATGAGCAGTTCTTC
NA	TRBV7-9	TRBJ2-7	NA	CASSVGPEDYEQYF	TGTGCCAGCAGCGTAGGACCCGAGGACTACGAGCAGTACTTC
NA	TRBV28	TRBJ2-7	NA	CASSPSRGDTNYEQYF	TGTGCCAGCAGCCCCTCCCGTGGGGACACCAACTACGAGCAGTACTTC
NA	TRBV7-8	TRBJ2-1	NA	CASSGRGRLGIYNEQFF	TGTGCCAGCAGCGGCCGGGGACGACTGGGAATCTACAATGAGCAGTTCTTC
NA	TRBV6-1	TRBJ2-7	NA	CASSEGSWIHSDYEQYF	TGTGCCAGCAGTGAGGGATCTTGGATCCACTCCGACTACGAGCAGTACTTC
NA	TRBV7-9	TRBJ2-3	NA	CASSFRDPTDTQYF	TGTGCCAGCAGCTTCCGGGACCCCACAGATACGCAGTATTTT
NA	TRBV19	TRBJ2-7	NA	CASRNRGSSSYEQYF	TGTGCCAGCAGAAACCGGGGGTCCAGCTCCTACGAGCAGTACTTC
once	TRBV4-1	TRBJ1-4	NA	CASSRDRDFNEKLFF	TGCGCCAGCAGCCGGGACCGGGACTTTAATGAAAAACTGTTTTTT
NA	TRBV10-3	TRBJ2-1	NA	CAISEGLISYNEQFF	TGTGCCATCAGTGAGGGACTAATCTCCTACAATGAGCAGTTCTTC
NA	TRBV11-2	TRBJ2-1	NA	CASSSLRGVRNEQFF	TGTGCCAGCAGTTCCCTTAGGGGCGTCAGGAATGAGCAGTTCTTC
NA	TRBV7-9	TRBJ2-5	NA	CASSTLIVQETQYF	TGTGCCAGCAGCACCCTCATCGTCCAAGAGACCCAGTACTTC
NA	TRBV7-8	TRBJ1-1	NA	CASSLDQGRITEAFF	TGTGCCAGCAGCTTAGACCAGGGACGGATCACTGAAGCTTTCTTT
NA	TRBV19	TRBJ2-3	NA	CASSRRDTQYF	TGTGCCAGTAGTAGAAGAGATACGCAGTATTTT
few	TRBV4-2	TRBJ2-7	NA	CASSLTGQEQYF	TGTGCCAGCAGCCTGACGGGGCAGGAGCAGTACTTC
NA	TRBV19	TRBJ2-7	NA	CASSGGSLREQYF	TGTGCCAGTAGTGGGGGCAGTCTGCGGGAGCAGTACTTC
NA	TRBV25-1	TRBJ1-1	NA	CAVPRGEAFF	TGTGCCGTCCCTCGGGGGGAAGCTTTCTTT
NA	TRBV5-1	TRBJ2-1	NA	CASTQQGPSNEQFF	TGCGCCAGCACCCAACAGGGTCCATCCAATGAGCAGTTCTTC
NA	TRBV6-4	TRBJ1-2	NA	CASSDLRSKGGYTF	TGTGCCAGCAGTGACTTGAGGAGTAAGGGAGGCTACACCTTC
NA	TRBV18	TRBJ1-1	NA	CASSPAGFNTEAFF	TGTGCCAGCTCACCAGCGGGTTTCAACACTGAAGCTTTCTTT
NA	TRBV30	TRBJ2-4	TRBD2	CASSERLAVQVRIQYF	TGTGCCTCCTCCGAAAGGCTAGCGGTCCAAGTACGCATTCAGTACTTC
NA	TRBV19	TRBJ1-3	NA	CASSTSGNTIYF	TGTGCCAGTAGCACGAGTGGAAACACCATATATTTT